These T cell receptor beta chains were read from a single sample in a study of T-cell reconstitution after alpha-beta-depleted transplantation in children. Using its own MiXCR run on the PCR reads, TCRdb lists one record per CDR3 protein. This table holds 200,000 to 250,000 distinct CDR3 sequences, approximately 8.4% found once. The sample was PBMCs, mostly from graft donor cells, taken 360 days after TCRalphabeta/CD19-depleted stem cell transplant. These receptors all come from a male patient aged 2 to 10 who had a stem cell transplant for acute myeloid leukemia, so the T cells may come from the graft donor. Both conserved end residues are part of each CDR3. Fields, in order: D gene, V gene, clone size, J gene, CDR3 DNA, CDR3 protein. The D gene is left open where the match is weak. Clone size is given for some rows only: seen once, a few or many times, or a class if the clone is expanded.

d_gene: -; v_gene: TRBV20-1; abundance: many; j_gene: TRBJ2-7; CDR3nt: TGCAGTGCTAAGGTGCCGGGACAAGTCTACGAGCAGTACTTC; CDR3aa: CSAKVPGQVYEQYF
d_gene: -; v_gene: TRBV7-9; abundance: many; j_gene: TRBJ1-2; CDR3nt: TGTGCCAGCAGCCCAGACGGGCAGGGAACTTATGGCTACACCTTC; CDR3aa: CASSPDGQGTYGYTF
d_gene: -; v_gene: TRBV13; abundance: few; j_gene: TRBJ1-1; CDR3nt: TGTGCCAGCAGCTTGGGCGGGGGGGCTGGCACTGAAGCTTTCTTT; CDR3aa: CASSLGGGAGTEAFF
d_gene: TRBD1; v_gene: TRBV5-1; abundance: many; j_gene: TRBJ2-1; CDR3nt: TGCGCCAGCAGCTTACTGAAGGGGGCTATTAATGAGCAGTTCTTC; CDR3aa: CASSLLKGAINEQFF
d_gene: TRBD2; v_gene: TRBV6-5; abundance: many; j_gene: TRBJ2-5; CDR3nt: TGTGCCAGCAGTTACGGTGGGAGCCTAGCGGGACTAGAGACCCAGTACTTC; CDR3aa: CASSYGGSLAGLETQYF
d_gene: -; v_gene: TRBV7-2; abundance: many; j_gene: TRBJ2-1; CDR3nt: TGTGCCAGCAGCTTTATGACGGTCACGGATGAGCAGTTCTTC; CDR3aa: CASSFMTVTDEQFF
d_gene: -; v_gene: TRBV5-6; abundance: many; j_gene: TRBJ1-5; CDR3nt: TGTGCCAGCAGCTACGGGACGCCGAATCAGCCCCAGCATTTT; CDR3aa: CASSYGTPNQPQHF
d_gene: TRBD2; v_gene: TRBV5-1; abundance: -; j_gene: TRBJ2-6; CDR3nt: TGCGCCAGCAGCTTCAACCCGGGGGGGAGCTCTGGGGCCAACGTCCTGACTTTC; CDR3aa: CASSFNPGGSSGANVLTF
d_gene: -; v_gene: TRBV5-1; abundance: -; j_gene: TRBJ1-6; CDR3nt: TGCGCCAGCAGCTTGGTCGGGCGCTCCTATAATTCACCCCTCCACTTT; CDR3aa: CASSLVGRSYNSPLHF
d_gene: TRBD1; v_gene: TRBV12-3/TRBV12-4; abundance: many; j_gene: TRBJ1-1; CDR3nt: TGTGCCAGCAGTGAACAGGGGAAGGACACTGAAGCTTTCTTT; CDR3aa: CASSEQGKDTEAFF
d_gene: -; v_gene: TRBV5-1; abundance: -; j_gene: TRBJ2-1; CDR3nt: TGCGCCAGCAGCAACAACCGGGGGGCCTTCTACAATGAGCAGTTCTTC; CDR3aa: CASSNNRGAFYNEQFF
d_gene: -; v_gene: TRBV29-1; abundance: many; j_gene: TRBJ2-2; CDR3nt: TGCAGCGCCCATAGGCGGGCAACCGGGGAGCTGTTTTTT; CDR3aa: CSAHRRATGELFF
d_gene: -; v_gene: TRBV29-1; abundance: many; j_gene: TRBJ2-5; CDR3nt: TGCAGCGTTGTTGCAGTCCAAGAGACCCAGTACTTC; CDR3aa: CSVVAVQETQYF
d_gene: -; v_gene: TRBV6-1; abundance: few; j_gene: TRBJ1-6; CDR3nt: TGTGCCAGCAGTGAATACAGCTCCTATAATTCACCCCTCCACTTT; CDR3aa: CASSEYSSYNSPLHF
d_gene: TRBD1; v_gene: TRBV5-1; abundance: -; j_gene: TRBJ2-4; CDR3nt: TGCGCCAGCAGCGCGGGACAGGGTAAAAACATTCAGTACTTC; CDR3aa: CASSAGQGKNIQYF
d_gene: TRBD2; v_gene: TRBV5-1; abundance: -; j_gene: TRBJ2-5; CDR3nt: TGCGCCAGCAGCTTGGTAGGCGGGAGGGTGGAGACCCAGTACTTC; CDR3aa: CASSLVGGRVETQYF